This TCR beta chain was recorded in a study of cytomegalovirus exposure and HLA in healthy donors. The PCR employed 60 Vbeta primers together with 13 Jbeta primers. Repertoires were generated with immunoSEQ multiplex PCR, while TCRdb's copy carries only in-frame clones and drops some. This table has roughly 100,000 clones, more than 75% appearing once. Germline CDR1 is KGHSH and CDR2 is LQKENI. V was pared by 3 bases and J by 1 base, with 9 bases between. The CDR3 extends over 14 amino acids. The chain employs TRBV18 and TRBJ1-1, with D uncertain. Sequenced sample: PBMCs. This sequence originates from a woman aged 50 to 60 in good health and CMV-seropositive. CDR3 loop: CASSPEVGNTEAFF. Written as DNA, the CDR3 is TGTGCCAGCTCACCGGAGGTTGGGAACACTGAAGCTTTCTTT.